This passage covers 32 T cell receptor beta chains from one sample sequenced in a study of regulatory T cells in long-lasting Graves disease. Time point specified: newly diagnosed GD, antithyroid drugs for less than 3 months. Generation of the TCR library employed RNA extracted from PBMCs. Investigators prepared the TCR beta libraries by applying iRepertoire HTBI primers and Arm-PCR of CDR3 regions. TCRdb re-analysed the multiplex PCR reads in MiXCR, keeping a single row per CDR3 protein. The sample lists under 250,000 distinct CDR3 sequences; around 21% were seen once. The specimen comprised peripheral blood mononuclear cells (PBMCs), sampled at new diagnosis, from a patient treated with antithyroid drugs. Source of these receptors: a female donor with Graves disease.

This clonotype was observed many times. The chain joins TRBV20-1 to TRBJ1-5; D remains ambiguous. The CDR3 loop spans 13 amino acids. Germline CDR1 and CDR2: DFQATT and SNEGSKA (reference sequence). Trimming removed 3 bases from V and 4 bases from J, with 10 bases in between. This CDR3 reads CSARAHPNQPQHF. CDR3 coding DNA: TGCAGTGCTAGGGCCCACCCAAATCAGCCCCAGCATTTT.

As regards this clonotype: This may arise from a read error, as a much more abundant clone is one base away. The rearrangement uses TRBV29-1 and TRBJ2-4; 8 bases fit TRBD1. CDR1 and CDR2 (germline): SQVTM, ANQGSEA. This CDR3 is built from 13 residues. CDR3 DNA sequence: TGCGGCGTCCCCGGACAGGGAGGAGGCATTCAGTACTTC. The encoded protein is CGVPGQGGGIQYF.

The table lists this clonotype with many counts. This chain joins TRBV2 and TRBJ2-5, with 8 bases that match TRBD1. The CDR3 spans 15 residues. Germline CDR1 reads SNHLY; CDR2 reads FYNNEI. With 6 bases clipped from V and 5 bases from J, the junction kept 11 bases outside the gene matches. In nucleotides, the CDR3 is TGTGCCAGCAGGGGTCCCGGGACAGGCGGGGAGACCCAGTACTTC. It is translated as CASRGPGTGGETQYF.

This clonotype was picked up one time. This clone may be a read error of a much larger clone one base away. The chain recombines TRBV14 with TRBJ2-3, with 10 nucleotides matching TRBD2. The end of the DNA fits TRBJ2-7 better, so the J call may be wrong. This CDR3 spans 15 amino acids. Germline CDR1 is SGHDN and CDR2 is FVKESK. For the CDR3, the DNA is TGTGCCAGCAGCCTAAGCGGGAGGGTGTCAAATGAGCAGTACTTC. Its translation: CASSLSGRVSNEQYF.

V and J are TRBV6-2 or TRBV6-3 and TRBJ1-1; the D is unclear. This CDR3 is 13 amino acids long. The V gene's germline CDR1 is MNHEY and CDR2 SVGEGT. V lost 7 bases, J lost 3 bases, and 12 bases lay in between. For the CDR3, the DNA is TGTGCCAGCACCCCAGTGTTTGACACTGAAGCTTTCTTT. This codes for CASTPVFDTEAFF.

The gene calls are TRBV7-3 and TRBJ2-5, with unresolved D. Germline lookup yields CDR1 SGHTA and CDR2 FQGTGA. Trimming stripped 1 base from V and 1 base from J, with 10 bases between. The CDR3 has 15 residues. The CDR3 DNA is TGTGCCAGCAGCTTAAGGCTGGCATCCCAAGAGACCCAGTACTTC. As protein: CASSLRLASQETQYF.

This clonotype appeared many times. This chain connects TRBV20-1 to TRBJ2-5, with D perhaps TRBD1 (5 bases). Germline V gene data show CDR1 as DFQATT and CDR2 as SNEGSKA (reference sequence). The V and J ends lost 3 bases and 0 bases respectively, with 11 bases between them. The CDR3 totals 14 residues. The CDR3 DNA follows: TGCAGTGCTAGGGGGATAGGGGACCAAGAGACCCAGTACTTC. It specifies CSARGIGDQETQYF.

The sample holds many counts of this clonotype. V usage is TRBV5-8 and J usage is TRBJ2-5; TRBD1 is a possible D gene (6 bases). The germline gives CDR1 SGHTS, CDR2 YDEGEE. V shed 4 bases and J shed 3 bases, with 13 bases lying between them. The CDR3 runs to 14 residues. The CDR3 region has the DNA TGTGCCAGCAGCATGTTCCAGGGGAAAGAGACCCAGTACTTC. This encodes CASSMFQGKETQYF.

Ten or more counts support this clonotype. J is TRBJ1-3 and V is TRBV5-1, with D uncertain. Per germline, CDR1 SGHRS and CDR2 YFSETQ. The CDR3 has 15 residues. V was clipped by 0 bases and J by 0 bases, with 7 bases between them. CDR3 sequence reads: CASSLEGGSGNTIYF. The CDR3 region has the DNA TGCGCCAGCAGCTTGGAGGGCGGCTCTGGAAACACCATATATTTT.

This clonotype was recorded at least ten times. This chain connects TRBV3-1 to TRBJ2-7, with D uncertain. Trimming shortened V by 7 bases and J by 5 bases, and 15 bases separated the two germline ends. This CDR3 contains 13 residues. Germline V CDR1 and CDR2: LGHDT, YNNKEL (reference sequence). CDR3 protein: CASTSDLGHEQYF. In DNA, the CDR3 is TGTGCCAGCACCTCAGATCTAGGCCACGAGCAGTACTTC.

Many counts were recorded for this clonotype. The CDR3 bases are TGTGCCACCCGCGGGAAGCCCGGGGACGAGCAGTACTTC. This gives the protein CATRGKPGDEQYF. The chain recombines TRBV10-3 with TRBJ2-7, with D tentatively TRBD2 (6 bases). There are 13 residues in the CDR3. The V and J ends lost 10 bases and 5 bases respectively, with 18 bases between them. Germline loops: CDR1 ENHRY, CDR2 SYGVKD.

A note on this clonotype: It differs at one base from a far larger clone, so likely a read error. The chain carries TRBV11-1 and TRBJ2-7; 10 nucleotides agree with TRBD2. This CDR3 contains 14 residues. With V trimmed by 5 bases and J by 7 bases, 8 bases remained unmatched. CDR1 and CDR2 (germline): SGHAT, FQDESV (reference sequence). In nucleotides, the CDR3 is TGTGCCAGCAGCCCGCAGGGACTAGCGCGGGAGCAGTACTTC. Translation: CASSPQGLAREQYF.

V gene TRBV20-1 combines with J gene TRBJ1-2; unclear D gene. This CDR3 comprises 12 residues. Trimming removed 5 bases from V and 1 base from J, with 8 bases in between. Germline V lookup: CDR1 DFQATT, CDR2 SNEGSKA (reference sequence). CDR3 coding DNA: TGCAGTGCTGTTACAGTTAACTATGGCTACACCTTC. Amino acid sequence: CSAVTVNYGYTF.

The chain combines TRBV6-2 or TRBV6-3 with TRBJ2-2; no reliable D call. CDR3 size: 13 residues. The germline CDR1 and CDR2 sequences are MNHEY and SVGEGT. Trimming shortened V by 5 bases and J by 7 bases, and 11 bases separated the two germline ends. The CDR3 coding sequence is TGTGCCAGCAGTGAAGTTGCTAACGGGGAGCTGTTTTTT. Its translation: CASSEVANGELFF.

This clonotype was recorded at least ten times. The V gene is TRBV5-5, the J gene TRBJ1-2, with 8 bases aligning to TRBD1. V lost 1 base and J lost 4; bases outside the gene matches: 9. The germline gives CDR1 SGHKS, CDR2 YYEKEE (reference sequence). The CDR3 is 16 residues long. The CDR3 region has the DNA TGTGCCAGCAGCTTGTATGCGGGACAGGCCCTCTATGGCTACACCTTC. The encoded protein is CASSLYAGQALYGYTF.

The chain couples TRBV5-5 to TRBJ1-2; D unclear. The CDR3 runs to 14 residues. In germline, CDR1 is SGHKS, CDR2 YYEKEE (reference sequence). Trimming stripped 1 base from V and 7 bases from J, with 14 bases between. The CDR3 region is CASSLMPPGGGYTF. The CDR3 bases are TGTGCCAGCAGCTTGATGCCACCCGGCGGTGGCTACACCTTC.

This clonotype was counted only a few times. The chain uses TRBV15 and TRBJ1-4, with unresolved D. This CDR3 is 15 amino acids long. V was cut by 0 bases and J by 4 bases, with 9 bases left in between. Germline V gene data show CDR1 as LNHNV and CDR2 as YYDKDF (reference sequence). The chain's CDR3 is CATSRDSQFNEKLFF. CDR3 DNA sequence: TGTGCCACCAGCAGAGATTCGCAGTTTAATGAAAAACTGTTTTTT.

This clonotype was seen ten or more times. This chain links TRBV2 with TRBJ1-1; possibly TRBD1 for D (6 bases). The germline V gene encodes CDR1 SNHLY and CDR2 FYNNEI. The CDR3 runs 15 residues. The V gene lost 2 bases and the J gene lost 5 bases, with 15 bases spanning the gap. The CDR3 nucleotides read TGTGCCAGCAGTGAACGGGGGGCCGATTTTACTGAAGCTTTCTTT. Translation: CASSERGADFTEAFF.

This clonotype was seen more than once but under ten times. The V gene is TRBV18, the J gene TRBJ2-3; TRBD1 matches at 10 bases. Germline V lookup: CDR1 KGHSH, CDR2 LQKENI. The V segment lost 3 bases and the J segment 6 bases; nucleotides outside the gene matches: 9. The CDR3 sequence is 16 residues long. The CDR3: CASSPTGGASSDTQYF. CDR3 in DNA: TGTGCCAGCTCACCGACAGGGGGCGCTTCCTCCGATACGCAGTATTTT.

Here the CDR3 DNA reads TGTGCCAGTAGGATCTTTTTTCGCGGGAATCAGCCCCAGCATTTT. Translated: CASRIFFRGNQPQHF. This rearrangement joins TRBV19 to TRBJ1-5; D ambiguous. Germline CDR1 reads LNHDA; CDR2 reads SQIVND (reference sequence). This CDR3 has 15 residues. Trimming cost V 6 bases and J 4 bases, with 16 bases left between them.

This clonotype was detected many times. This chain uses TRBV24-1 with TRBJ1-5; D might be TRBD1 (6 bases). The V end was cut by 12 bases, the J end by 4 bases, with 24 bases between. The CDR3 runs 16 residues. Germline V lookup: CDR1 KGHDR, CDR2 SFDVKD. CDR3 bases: TGTGCCTCGAGACCAGAGACAGGAATAGAAAATCAGCCCCAGCATTTT. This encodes CASRPETGIENQPQHF.

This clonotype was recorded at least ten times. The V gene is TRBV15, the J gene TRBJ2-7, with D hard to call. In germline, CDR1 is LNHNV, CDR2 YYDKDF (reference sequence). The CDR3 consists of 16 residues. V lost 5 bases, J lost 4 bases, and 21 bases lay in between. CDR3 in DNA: TGTGCCACCAGCGGAAGAAAAGGAGTTAGTACGTACGAGCAGTACTTC. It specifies CATSGRKGVSTYEQYF.

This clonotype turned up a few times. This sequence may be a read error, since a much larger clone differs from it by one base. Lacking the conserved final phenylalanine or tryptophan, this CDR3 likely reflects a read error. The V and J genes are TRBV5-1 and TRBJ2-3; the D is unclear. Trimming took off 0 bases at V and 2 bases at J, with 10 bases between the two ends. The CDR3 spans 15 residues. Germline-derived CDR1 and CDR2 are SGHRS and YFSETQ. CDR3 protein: CASSLEQPFTDTQYL. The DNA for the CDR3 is TGCGCCAGCAGCTTGGAGCAGCCATTCACAGATACGCAGTATCTT.

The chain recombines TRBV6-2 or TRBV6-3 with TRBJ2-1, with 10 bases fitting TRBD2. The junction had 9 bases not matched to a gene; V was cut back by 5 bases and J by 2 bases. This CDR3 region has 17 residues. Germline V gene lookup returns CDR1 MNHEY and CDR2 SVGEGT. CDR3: CASSTTRLAGAYNEQFF. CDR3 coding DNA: TGTGCCAGCAGTACAACTCGGCTAGCGGGGGCCTACAATGAGCAGTTCTTC.

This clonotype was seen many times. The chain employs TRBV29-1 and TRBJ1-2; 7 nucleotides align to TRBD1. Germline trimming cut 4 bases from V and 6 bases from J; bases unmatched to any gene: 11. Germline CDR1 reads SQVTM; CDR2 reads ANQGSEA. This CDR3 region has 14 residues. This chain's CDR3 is CSVARTGQGDGYTF. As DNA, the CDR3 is TGCAGCGTTGCTAGGACAGGCCAAGGGGATGGCTACACCTTC. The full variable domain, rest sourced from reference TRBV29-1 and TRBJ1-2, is SAVISQKPSRDICQRGTSLTIQCQVDSQVTMMFWYRQQPGQSLTLIATANQGSEATYESGFVIDKFPISRPNLTFSTLTVSNMSPEDSSIYLCSVARTGQGDGYTFGSGTRLTVV.

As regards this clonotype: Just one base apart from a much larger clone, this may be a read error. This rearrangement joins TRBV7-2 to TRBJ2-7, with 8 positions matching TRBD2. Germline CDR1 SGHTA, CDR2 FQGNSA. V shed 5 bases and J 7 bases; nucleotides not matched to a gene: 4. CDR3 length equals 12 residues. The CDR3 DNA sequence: TGTGCCAGCAGCCCTAGCGGGCGGGAGCAGTACTTC. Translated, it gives CASSPSGREQYF.

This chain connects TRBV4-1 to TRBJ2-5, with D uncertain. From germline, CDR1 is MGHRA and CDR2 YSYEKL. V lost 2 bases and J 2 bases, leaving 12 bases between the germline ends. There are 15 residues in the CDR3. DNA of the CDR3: TGCGCCAGCAGCCAACTTCTGACACCGCAAGAGACCCAGTACTTC. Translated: CASSQLLTPQETQYF.

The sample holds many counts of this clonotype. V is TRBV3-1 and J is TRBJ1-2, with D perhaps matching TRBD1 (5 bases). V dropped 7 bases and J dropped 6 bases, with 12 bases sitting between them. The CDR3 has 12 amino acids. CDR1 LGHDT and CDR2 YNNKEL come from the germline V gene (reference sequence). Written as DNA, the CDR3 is TGTGCCAGCACGTGGGGCGCCAATGGCTACACCTTC. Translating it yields CASTWGANGYTF.

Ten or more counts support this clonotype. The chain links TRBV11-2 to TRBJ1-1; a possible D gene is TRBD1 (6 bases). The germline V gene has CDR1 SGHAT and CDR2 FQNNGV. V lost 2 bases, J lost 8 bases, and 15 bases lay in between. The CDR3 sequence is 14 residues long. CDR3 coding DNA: TGTGCCAGCAGCTTACATCCAGGGGCAGGGGAAGCTTTCTTT. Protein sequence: CASSLHPGAGEAFF.

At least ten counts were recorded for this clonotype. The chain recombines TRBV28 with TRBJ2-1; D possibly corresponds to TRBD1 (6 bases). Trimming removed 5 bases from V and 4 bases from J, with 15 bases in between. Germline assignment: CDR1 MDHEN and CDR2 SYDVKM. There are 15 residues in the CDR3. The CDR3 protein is CASSITGKGYNEQFF. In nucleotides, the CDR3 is TGTGCCAGCAGTATCACAGGGAAAGGGTACAATGAGCAGTTCTTC. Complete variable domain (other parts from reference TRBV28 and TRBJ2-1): DVKVTQSSRYLVKRTGEKVFLECVQDMDHENMFWYRQDPGLGLRLIYFSYDVKMKEKGDIPEGYSVSREKKERFSLILESASTNQTSMYLCASSITGKGYNEQFFGPGTRLTVL.

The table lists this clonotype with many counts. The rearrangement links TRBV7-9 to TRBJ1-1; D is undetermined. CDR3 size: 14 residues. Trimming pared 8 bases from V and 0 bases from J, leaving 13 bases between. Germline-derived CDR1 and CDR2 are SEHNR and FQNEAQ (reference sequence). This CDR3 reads CASAPGGLNTEAFF. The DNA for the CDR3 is TGTGCCAGCGCCCCAGGAGGACTGAACACTGAAGCTTTCTTT. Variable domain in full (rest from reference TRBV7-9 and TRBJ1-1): DTGVSQNPRHKITKRGQNVTFRCDPISEHNRLYWYRQTLGQGPEFLTYFQNEAQLEKSRLLSDRFSAERPKGSFSTLEIQRTEQGDSAMYLCASAPGGLNTEAFFGQGTRLTVV.

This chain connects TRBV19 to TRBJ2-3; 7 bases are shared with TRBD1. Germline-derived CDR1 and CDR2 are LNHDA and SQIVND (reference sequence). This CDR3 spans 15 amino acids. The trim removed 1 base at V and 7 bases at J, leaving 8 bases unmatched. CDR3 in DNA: TGTGCCAGTAGTATAGGAACAGGGGCTGCCTATACGCAGTATTTT. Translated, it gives CASSIGTGAAYTQYF.